One sample yielded the 5 T cell receptor beta chains listed below, sequenced in a study of cytomegalovirus exposure and HLA in healthy donors. In the PCR, 60 Vbeta and 13 Jbeta primers were used. The assay was immunoSEQ multiplex PCR, and TCRdb's table has in-frame clones only and misses some. The table includes around 150,000 clones, more than 70% detected once. The sequenced sample consisted of PBMCs. These receptors were collected from a male donor in good health and CMV-seronegative.

This chain joins TRBV29-1 and TRBJ2-5; D not resolved. This CDR3 region has 12 residues. Per germline, CDR1 SQVTM and CDR2 ANQGSEA. V lost 3 bases and J 4 bases, leaving 9 bases between the germline ends. CDR3 coding DNA: TGCAGCGTTGAGGTCAGAGGAGAGACCCAGTACTTC. This gives the protein CSVEVRGETQYF.

CDR3 nucleotides: TGTGCCAGCAGCCCCTCACTAGCGGGGGGGGCTATGTCCACAGATACGCAGTATTTT. It encodes CASSPSLAGGAMSTDTQYF. V gene TRBV9 combines with J gene TRBJ2-3, with 13 positions matching TRBD2. The length of the CDR3 is 19 residues. The V gene end was trimmed by 4 bases and the J gene end by 2 bases; junction bases not matched to a gene: 13. Germline V gives CDR1 SGDLS, CDR2 YYNGEE.

The V and J genes are TRBV10-3 and TRBJ1-1; a possible D gene is TRBD1 (6 bases). Per germline, CDR1 ENHRY and CDR2 SYGVKD. The CDR3 is made up of 13 amino acids. The V end lost 10 bases, the J end lost 4 bases, and 16 bases lay between the germline ends. CDR3 region: CASYRERGTEAFF. The CDR3 DNA reads as TGTGCCAGCTACAGGGAAAGGGGCACTGAAGCTTTCTTT.

V and J are TRBV7-2 and TRBJ1-1, with a tentative D call TRBD1 (5 bases). V was pared by 2 bases and J by 6 bases, with 7 bases between. The CDR3 has 12 residues. The V gene's germline CDR1 is SGHTA and CDR2 FQGNSA. The CDR3 sequence: CASSLLGAEAFF. The DNA for the CDR3 is TGTGCCAGCAGCTTATTAGGGGCTGAAGCTTTCTTT.

This clone was seen only once. The chain carries TRBV18 and TRBJ1-5; no clear D gene. V was clipped by 3 bases and J by 3 bases, with 6 bases between them. CDR1 is KGHSH and CDR2 is LQKENI in the germline V gene. The CDR3 extends over 13 amino acids. CDR3 residues: CASSPGNNQPQHF. Written as DNA, the CDR3 is TGTGCCAGCTCACCCGGGAACAATCAGCCCCAGCATTTT. Using reference TRBV18 and TRBJ1-5 for the parts outside the CDR3, the full variable domain is NAGVMQNPRHLVRRRGQEARLRCSPMKGHSHVYWYRQLPEEGLKFMVYLQKENIIDESGMPKERFSAEFPKEGPSILRIQQVVRGDSAAYFCASSPGNNQPQHFGDGTRLSIL.